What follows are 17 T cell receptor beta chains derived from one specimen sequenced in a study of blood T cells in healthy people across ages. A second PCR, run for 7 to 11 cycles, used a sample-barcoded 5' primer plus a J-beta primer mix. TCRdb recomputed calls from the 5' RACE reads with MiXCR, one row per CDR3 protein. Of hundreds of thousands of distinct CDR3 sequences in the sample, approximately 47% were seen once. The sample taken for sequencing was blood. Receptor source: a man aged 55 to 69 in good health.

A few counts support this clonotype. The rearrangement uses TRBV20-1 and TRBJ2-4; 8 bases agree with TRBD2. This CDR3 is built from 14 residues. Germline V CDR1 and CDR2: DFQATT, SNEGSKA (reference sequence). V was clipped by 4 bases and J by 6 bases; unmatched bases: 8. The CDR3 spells CSAMSWREANIQYF. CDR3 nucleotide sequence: TGCAGTGCTATGAGCTGGCGGGAGGCAAACATTCAGTACTTC.

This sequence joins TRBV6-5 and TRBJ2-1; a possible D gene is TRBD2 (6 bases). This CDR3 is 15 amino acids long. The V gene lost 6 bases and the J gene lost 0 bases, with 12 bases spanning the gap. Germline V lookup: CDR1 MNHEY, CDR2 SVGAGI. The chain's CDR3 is CASRGRMGSYNEQFF. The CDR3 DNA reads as TGTGCCAGCAGAGGGAGGATGGGCTCCTACAATGAGCAGTTCTTC.

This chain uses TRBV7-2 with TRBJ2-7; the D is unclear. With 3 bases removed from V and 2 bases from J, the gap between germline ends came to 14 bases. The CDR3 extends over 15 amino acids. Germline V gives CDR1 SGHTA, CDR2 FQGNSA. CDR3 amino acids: CASSFSPSRTYEQYF. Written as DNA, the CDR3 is TGTGCCAGCAGCTTCAGCCCGAGCAGAACCTACGAGCAGTACTTC.

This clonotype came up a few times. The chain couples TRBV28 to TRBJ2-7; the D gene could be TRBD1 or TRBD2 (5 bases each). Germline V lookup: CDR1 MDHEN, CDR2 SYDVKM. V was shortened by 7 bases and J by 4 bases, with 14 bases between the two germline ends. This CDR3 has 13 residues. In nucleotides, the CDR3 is TGTGCCAGCACTGTCGGGACGAATTACGAGCAGTACTTC. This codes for CASTVGTNYEQYF.

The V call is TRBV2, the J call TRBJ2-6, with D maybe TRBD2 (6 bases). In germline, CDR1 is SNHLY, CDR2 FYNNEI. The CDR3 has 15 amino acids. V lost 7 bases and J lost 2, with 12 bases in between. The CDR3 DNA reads TGTGCCAGCATCCAGAGGAGGGCTGGGGCCAACGTCCTGACTTTC. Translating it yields CASIQRRAGANVLTF.

In nucleotides, the CDR3 is TGCAGCGCCCGGGCCGGTCAAAAGACCCAGTACTTC. It translates to CSARAGQKTQYF. The V call is TRBV29-1, the J call TRBJ2-5; D gene ambiguous. CDR1 and CDR2 (germline): SQVTM, ANQGSEA. V was clipped by 7 bases and J by 6 bases, with 15 bases between them. This CDR3 region has 12 residues.

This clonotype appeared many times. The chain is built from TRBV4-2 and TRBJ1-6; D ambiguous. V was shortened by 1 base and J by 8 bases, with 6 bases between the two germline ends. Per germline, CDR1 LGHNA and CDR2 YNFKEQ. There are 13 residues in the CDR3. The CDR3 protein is CASSQAMDSPLHF. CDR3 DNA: TGTGCCAGCAGCCAAGCTATGGATTCACCCCTCCACTTT.

The CDR3 here is CASSKVTGTDNEQFF. The CDR3 DNA reads as TGTGCCAGCAGCAAAGTCACAGGAACCGACAATGAGCAGTTCTTC. The J gene is TRBJ2-1, the V gene TRBV21-1; no DNA check was done on the table's D call, TRBD1. TRBV21-1 is described as a pseudogene. The CDR3 spans 15 residues.

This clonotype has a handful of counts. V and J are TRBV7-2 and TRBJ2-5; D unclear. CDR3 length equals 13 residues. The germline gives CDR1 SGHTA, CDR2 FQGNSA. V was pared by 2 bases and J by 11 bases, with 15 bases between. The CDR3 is CASSLQRYNEQYF. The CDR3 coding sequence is TGTGCCAGCAGCTTACAGCGCTACAATGAGCAGTACTTC.

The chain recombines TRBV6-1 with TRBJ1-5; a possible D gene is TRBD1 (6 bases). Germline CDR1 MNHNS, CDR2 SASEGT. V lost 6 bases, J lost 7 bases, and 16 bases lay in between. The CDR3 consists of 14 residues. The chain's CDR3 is CASSASHREQPQHF. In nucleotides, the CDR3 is TGTGCCAGCAGCGCATCCCACAGGGAACAGCCCCAGCATTTT.

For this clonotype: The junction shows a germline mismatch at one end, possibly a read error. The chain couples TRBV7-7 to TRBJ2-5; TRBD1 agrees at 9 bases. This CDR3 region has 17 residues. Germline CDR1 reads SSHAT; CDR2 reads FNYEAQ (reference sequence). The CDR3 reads CASSLRRGQGLQETQYF. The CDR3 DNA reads TGTGCTAGCAGCTTAAGAAGAGGACAGGGGCTCCAAGAGACCCAGTACTTC.

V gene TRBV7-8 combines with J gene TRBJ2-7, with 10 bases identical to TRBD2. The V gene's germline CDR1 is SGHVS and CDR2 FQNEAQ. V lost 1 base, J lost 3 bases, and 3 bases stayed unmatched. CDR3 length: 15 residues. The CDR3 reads CASSLEGLALYEQYF. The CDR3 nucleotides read TGTGCCAGCAGCTTAGAGGGACTAGCGCTCTACGAGCAGTACTTC.

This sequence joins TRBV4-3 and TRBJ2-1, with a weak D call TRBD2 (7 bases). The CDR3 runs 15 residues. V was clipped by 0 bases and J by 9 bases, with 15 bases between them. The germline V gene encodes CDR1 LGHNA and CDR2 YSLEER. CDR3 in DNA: TGCGCCAGCAGCCAAGAGCCTCGGGGGGCGGGTGAGCAGTTCTTC. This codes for CASSQEPRGAGEQFF.

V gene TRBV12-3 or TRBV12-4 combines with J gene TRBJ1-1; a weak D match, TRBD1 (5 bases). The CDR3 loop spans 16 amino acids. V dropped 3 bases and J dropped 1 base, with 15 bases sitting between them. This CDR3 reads CASSFRLRQTNTEAFF. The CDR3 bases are TGTGCCAGCAGTTTCCGCCTCAGACAGACGAACACTGAAGCTTTCTTT.

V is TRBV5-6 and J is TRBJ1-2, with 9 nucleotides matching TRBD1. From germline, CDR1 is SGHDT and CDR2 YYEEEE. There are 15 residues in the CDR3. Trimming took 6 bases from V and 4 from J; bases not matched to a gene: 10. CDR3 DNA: TGTGCCAGCAACTTCTGGACAGGGGTTCTCTATGGCTACACCTTC. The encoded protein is CASNFWTGVLYGYTF.

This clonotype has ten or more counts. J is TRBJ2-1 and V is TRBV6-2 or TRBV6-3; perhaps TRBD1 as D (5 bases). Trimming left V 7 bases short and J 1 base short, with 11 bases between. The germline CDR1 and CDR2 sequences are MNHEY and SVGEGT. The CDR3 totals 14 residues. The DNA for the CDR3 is TGTGCCAGCAACCTCCAGGGATCCTACAATGAGCAGTTCTTC. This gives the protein CASNLQGSYNEQFF.

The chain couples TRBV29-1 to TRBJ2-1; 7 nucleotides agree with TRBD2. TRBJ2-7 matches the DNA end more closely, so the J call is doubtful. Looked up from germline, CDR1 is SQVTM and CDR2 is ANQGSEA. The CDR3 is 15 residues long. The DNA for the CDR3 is TGCAGCGTTGAAGATCGCCAGCGGGGCTACAATGAGCAGTACTTC. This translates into CSVEDRQRGYNEQYF.